The clone carrying this T cell receptor beta chain was counted many times. Its antigen is not known. Germline V gives CDR1 SEHNR, CDR2 FQNEAQ (reference sequence). Trimming stripped 0 bases from V and 0 bases from J, with 8 bases between. This CDR3 region has 15 residues. This record belongs to a study of response to subunit inactivated influenza vaccine. Study-wide results and limits: Few additional T cells are recruited per seasonal influenza vaccination, authors suggested.

In TCRdb, the RT-PCR reads were re-called with MiXCR into one record per CDR3 protein. The sample has around 530,000 distinct CDR3 sequences, about 10% seen once. Sequencing was performed on PBMCs from blood, taken on the day of vaccination. The V and J genes are TRBV7-9 and TRBJ1-2; D ambiguous. The sequence came from a man between 50 and 59 years old who received an inactivated influenza vaccine. The CDR3 sequence: CASSLAGRANYGYTF. In nucleotides, the CDR3 is TGTGCCAGCAGCTTAGCTGGCAGAGCTAACTATGGCTACACCTTC.